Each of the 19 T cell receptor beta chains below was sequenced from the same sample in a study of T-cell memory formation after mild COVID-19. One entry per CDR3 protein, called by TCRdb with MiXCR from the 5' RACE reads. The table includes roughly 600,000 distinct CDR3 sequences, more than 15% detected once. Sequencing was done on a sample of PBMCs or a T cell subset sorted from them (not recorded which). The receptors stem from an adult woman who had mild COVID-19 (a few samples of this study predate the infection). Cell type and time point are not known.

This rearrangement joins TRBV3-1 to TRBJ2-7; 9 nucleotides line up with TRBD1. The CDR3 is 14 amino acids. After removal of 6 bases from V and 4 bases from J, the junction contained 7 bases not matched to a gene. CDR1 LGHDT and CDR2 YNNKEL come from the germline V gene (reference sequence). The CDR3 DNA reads TGTGCCAGCAGGGGACAGGGAAGGCGGTACGAGCAGTACTTC. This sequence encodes CASRGQGRRYEQYF.

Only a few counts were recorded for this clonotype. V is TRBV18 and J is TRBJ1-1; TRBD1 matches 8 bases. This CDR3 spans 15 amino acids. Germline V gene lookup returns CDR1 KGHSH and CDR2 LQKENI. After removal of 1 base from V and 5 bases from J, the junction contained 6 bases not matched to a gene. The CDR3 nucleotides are TGTGCCAGCTCACCACGGACAGGGTTAGAAACTGAAGCTTTCTTT. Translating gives CASSPRTGLETEAFF.

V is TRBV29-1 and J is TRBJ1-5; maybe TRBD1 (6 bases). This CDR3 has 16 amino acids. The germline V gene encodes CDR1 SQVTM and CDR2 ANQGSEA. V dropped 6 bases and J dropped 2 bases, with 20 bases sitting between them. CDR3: CSVVTAGVEGNQPQHF. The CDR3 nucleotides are TGCAGCGTCGTAACGGCAGGGGTGGAGGGCAATCAGCCCCAGCATTTT.

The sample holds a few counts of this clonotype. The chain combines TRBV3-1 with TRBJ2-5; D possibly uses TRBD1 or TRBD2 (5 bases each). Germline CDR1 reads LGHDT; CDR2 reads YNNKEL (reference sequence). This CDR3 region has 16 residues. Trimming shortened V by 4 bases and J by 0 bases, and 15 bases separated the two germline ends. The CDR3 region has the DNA TGTGCCAGCAGCCCATTTCTAGGGACGTACCAAGAGACCCAGTACTTC. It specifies CASSPFLGTYQETQYF.

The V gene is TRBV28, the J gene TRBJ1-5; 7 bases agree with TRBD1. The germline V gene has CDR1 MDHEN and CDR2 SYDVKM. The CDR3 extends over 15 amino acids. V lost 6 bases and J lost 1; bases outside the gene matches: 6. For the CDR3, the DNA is TGTGCCAGCAGGCAACAGGGGACAAGCAATCAGCCCCAGCATTTT. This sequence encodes CASRQQGTSNQPQHF.

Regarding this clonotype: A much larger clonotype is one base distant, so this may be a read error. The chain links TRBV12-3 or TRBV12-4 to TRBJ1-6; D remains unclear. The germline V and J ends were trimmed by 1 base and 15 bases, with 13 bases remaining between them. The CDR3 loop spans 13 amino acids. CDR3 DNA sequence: TGTGCCAGCAGTTTAGTGGAGCGAGTCCACCTCCACTTT. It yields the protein CASSLVERVHLHF.

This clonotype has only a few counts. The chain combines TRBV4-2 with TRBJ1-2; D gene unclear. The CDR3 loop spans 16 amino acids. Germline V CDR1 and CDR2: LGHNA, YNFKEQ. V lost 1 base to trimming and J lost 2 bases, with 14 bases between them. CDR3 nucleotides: TGTGCCAGCAGCCAAGGGGCGACAACAGAGAACTATGGCTACACCTTC. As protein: CASSQGATTENYGYTF.

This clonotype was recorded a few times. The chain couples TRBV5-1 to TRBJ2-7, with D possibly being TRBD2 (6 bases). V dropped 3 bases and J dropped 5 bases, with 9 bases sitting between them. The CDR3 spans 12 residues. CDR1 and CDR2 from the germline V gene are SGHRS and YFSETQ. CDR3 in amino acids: CASSWGDDEQYF. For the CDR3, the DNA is TGCGCCAGCAGCTGGGGGGATGACGAGCAGTACTTC.

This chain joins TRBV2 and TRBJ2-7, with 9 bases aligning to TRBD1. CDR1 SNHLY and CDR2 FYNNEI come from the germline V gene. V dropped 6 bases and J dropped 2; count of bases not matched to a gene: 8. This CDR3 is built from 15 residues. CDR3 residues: CASSPYRGQTYEQYF. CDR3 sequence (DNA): TGTGCCAGCAGCCCGTACAGGGGGCAGACCTACGAGCAGTACTTC.

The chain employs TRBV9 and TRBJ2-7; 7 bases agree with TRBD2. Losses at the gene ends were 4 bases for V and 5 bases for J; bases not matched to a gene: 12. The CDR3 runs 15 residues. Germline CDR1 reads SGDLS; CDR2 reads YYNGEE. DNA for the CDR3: TGTGCCAGCAGCTCGTCGGCTAGCGGTTTCGACGAGCAGTACTTC. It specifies CASSSSASGFDEQYF. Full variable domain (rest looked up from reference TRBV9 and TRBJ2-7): DSGVTQTPKHLITATGQRVTLRCSPRSGDLSVYWYQQSLDQGLQFLIQYYNGEERAKGNILERFSAQQFPDLHSELNLSSLELGDSALYFCASSSSASGFDEQYFGPGTRLTVT.

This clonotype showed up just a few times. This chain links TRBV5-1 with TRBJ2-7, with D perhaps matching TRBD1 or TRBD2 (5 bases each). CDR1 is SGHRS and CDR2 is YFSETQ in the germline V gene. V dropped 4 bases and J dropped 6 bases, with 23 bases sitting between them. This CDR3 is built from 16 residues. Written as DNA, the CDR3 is TGCGCCAGCAGCCACCTTCGGGGACCCCAACAAGGCGAGCAGTACTTC. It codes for CASSHLRGPQQGEQYF.

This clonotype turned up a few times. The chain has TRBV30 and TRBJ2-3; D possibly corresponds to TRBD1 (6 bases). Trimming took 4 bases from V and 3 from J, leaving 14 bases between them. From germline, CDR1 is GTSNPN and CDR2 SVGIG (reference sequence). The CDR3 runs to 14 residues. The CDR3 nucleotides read TGTGCCTGGAAGAGTCAGGGGAATACAGATACGCAGTATTTT. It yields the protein CAWKSQGNTDTQYF.

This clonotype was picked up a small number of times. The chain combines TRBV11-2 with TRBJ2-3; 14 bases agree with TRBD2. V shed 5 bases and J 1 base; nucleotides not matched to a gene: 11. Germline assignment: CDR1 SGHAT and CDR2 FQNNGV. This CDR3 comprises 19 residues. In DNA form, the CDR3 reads TGTGCCAGCAGCACCAGGACTAGCGGGGGGATCGTGGGCACAGATACGCAGTATTTT. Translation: CASSTRTSGGIVGTDTQYF.

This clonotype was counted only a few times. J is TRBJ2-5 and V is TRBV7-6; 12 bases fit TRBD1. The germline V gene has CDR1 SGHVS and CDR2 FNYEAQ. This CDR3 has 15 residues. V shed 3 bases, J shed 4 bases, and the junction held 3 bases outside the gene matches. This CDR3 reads CASSLRDRGRETQYF. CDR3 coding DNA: TGTGCCAGCAGCTTGCGGGACAGGGGGCGAGAGACCCAGTACTTC.

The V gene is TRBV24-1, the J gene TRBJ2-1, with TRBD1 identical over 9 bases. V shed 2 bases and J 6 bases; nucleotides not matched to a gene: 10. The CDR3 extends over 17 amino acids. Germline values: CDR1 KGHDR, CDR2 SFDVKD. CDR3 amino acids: CATSDSSGTGTINEQFF. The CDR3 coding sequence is TGTGCCACCAGTGATTCCTCCGGGACAGGGACGATCAATGAGCAGTTCTTC.

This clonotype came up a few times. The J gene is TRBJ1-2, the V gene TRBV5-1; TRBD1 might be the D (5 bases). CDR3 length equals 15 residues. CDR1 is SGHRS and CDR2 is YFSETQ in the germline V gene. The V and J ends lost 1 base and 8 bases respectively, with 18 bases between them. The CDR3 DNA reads TGCGCCAGCAGCTTGTCAGGGCTTTCCGTGAGCGGCTACACCTTC. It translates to CASSLSGLSVSGYTF.

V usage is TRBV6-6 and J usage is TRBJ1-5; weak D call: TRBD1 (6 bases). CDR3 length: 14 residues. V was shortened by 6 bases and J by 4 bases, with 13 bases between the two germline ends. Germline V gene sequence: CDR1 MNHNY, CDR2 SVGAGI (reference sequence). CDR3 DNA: TGTGCCAGCAGGCCGGGACACCCTAATCAGCCCCAGCATTTT. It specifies CASRPGHPNQPQHF.

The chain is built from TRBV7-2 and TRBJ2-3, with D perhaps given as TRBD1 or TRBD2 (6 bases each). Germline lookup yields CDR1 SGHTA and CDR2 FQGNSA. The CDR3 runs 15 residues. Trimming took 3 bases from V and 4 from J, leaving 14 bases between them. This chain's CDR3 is CASSFGGQQSDTQYF. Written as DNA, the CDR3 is TGTGCCAGCAGCTTCGGGGGCCAGCAGTCAGATACGCAGTATTTT.

The CDR3 here is CASSLTGGISYEQYF. The CDR3 DNA is TGTGCCAGCAGTCTAACAGGGGGCATCTCCTACGAGCAGTACTTC. The chain combines TRBV12-3 or TRBV12-4 with TRBJ2-7; 9 nucleotides agree with TRBD1. Trimming removed 5 bases from V and 0 bases from J; junction bases left unmatched: 5. The CDR3 covers 15 residues.